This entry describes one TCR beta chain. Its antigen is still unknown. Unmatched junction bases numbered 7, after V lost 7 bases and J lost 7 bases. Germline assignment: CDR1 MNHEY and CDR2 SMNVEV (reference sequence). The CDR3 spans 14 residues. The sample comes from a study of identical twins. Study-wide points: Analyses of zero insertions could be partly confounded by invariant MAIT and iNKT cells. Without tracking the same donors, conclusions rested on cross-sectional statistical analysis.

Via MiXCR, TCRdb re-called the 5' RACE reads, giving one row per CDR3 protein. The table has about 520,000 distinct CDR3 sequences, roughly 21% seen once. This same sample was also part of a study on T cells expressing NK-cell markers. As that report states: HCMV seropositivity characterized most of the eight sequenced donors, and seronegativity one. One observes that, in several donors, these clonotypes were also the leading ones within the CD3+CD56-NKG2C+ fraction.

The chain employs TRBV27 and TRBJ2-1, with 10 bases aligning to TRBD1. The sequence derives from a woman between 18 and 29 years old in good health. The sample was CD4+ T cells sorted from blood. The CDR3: CASNRDRGGNEQFF. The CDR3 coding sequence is TGTGCCAGCAACAGGGACAGGGGTGGGAATGAGCAGTTCTTC.